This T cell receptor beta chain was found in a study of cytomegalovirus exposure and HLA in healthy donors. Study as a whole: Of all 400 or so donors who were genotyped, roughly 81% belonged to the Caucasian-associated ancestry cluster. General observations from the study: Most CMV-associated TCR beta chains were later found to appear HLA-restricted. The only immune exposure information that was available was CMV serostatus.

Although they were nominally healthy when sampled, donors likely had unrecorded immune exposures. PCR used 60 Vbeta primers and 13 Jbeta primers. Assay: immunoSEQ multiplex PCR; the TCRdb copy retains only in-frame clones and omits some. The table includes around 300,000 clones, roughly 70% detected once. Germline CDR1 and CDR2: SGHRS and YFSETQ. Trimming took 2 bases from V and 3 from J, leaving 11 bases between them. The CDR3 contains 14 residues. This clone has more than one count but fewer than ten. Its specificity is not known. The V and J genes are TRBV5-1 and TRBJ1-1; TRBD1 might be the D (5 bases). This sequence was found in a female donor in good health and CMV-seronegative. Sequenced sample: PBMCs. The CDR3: CASSLLQEHTEAFF. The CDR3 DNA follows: TGCGCCAGCAGCTTACTACAGGAGCACACTGAAGCTTTCTTT.